This T cell receptor beta chain derives from a study of blood T cell repertoires in COVID-19. Study details: Sites in the United States, Italy and Spain provided acute and convalescent COVID-19 samples. T cells, B-cell-depleted T cells, or PBMCs provided the cDNA or gDNA that served as material.

Seattle patients were enrolled during active infection and followed longitudinally. Authors' data handling: Reference gene primer amplification in the assay estimated nucleated cell counts. The table came from immunoSEQ multiplex PCR; TCRdb's copy has only in-frame clones and leaves some out. V and J calls plus clone size are reproduced from that table; the DNA served to infer D and trimming. The sample lists approximately 400,000 clones, around 88% occurring once. The CDR3 is 16 amino acids. Germline CDR1 SGHRS, CDR2 YFSETQ. J gave up 4 bases and V 0 bases, and 4 bases lay outside the gene matches. V is TRBV5-1 and J is TRBJ2-1, with 10 bases lining up with TRBD2. The sample taken for sequencing was peripheral blood. This TCR derives from a woman aged 50 to 60 with COVID-19, enrolled during active disease. In DNA, the CDR3 is TGCGCCAGCAGCTTGGTAGCGGGGGGCCCGTACAATGAGCAGTTCTTC. Translating gives CASSLVAGGPYNEQFF.